A selection of T cell receptor beta chains follows, all from one sample in a study of T-cell memory formation after mild COVID-19. TCRdb re-derived calls from the 5' RACE reads in MiXCR, one entry per CDR3 protein. The table shows roughly 150,000 distinct CDR3 sequences, with roughly 15% occurring only once. Sequenced: PBMCs or a T cell subset sorted from them (not recorded which). These receptors originate from an adult woman who had mild COVID-19 (a few samples of this study predate the infection). Cell type and time point are not known. CDR3s include the opening cysteine and the closing phenylalanine or tryptophan. The order of the fields is V gene, D gene, J gene, CDR3 protein. The D gene is left open where the match is weak.

TRBV20-1	TRBD2	TRBJ2-7	CSARKREVRYEQYF
TRBV7-3	-	TRBJ1-3	CASSPSSGNTIYF
TRBV24-1	-	TRBJ2-7	CATSDWQGREQYF
TRBV5-5	-	TRBJ2-7	CASSLNPQSSEQYF
TRBV5-1	-	TRBJ1-1	CASSFYTGRGTEAFF
TRBV2	-	TRBJ2-3	CASLMDGSTDTQYF
TRBV3-1	-	TRBJ1-4	CASSPRVREKLFF
TRBV19	-	TRBJ1-1	CASRRGHINTEAFF
TRBV11-2	-	TRBJ2-1	CASSGGQNEQFF
TRBV14	TRBD2	TRBJ2-7	CASSQGYDAGVYEQYF
TRBV10-3	-	TRBJ2-7	CAITPGGGGYEQYF
TRBV6-6	-	TRBJ2-3	CASSYSRGITDTQYF
TRBV11-1	-	TRBJ2-1	CASSSARGATYNEQFF
TRBV5-5	-	TRBJ1-1	CASSLATGNTEAFF
TRBV5-5	-	TRBJ1-2	CASSLRSQGNDGYTF
TRBV20-1	TRBD2	TRBJ2-7	CSARGQGLGDEQYF
TRBV5-1	-	TRBJ2-7	CASSLATTNTYEQYF
TRBV4-1	-	TRBJ1-2	CASSQWQNYGYTF
TRBV5-1	TRBD1	TRBJ1-3	CASSLETGAGNTIYF
TRBV25-1	-	TRBJ1-1	CASSEWAWSTEAFF
TRBV9	-	TRBJ2-3	CASSATGGPWTDTQYF
TRBV18	-	TRBJ2-5	CASSPVPQGQETQYF
TRBV18	TRBD1	TRBJ2-2	CASSPAQGKAGELFF
TRBV4-3	TRBD2	TRBJ2-7	CASSQGGSNYEQYF
TRBV10-2	TRBD2	TRBJ2-3	CATSLAGSTDTQYF
TRBV7-9	-	TRBJ1-3	CASSLEARNTIYF
TRBV7-8	TRBD1	TRBJ2-1	CASSTGQWSEQFF
TRBV5-1	TRBD1	TRBJ2-1	CASSLAKQGGHEQFF
TRBV2	-	TRBJ2-1	CASKEQANEQFF
TRBV10-3	-	TRBJ2-1	CAISESASSYNEQFF
TRBV20-1	TRBD1	TRBJ1-5	CSARDLGRGNPYQPQHF
TRBV24-1	TRBD2	TRBJ2-1	CATSDFSWDCGSLNEQFF
TRBV5-5	-	TRBJ2-3	CASSFGGGGDTQYF
TRBV20-1	-	TRBJ1-1	CSAPDWVNTEAFF
TRBV14	TRBD2	TRBJ2-7	CASSQSTPGLAGGPKYF
TRBV7-9	-	TRBJ2-1	CASSPEMSSYNEQFF
TRBV27	TRBD2	TRBJ2-7	CASALAGASYEQYF
TRBV18	-	TRBJ1-1	CASSPQGLDTEAFF
TRBV4-3	TRBD2	TRBJ2-2	CASSQAGLAGEYTGELFF
TRBV20-1	TRBD2	TRBJ2-3	CSARTSGEDTQYF
TRBV6-2/TRBV6-3	TRBD2	TRBJ2-1	CASRISGTFGNEQFF
TRBV30	TRBD1	TRBJ1-2	CAWSVDRGYYGYTF
TRBV4-1	TRBD1	TRBJ1-6	CASSQVNRGLNSPLHF
TRBV27	TRBD2	TRBJ2-2	CASSPGLARPGELFF
TRBV20-1	-	TRBJ2-1	CSARRGQASGHLYNEQFF
TRBV6-6	-	TRBJ2-5	CASSPKDRPETQYF
TRBV20-1	-	TRBJ2-4	CSAYNLAKNIQYF
TRBV3-1	-	TRBJ2-4	CASGQSNIQYF
TRBV7-7	TRBD2	TRBJ2-5	CASSLHLAGAEETQYF
TRBV12-3/TRBV12-4	-	TRBJ2-2	CASSPHNTGELFF
TRBV4-1	TRBD1	TRBJ1-4	CASSQDQQGLTTNEKLFF